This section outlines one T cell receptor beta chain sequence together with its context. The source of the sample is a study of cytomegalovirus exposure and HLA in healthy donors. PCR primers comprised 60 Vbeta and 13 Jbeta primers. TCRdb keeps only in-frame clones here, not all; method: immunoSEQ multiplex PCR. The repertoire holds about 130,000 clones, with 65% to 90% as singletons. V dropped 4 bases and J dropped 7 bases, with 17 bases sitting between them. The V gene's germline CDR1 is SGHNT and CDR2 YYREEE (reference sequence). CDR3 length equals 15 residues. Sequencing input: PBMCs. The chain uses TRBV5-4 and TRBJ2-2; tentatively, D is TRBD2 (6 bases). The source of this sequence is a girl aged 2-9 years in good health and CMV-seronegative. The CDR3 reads CASSGWGDRGGELFF. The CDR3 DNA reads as TGTGCCAGCAGCGGCTGGGGGGACCGGGGCGGGGAGCTGTTTTTT.